These 30 T cell receptor beta chains share one sample of origin, sequenced in a study of identical twins. MiXCR, run by TCRdb on the 5' RACE reads, gives a single entry per CDR3 protein. Here the sample spans nearly 900,000 distinct CDR3 sequences, 9% to 15% being singletons. These same data were also listed under a study on yellow fever vaccine responses in identical twins.

Sequenced material: PBMCs. Receptor source: a woman aged 18-29 years in good health.

This clonotype has more than one count but fewer than ten. The CDR3 protein is CASRPGGEQYF. The DNA for the CDR3 is TGTGCCAGCAGGCCCGGTGGCGAGCAGTACTTC. This rearrangement joins TRBV6-4 to TRBJ2-7; D is undetermined. Trimming left V 6 bases short and J 6 bases short, with 9 bases between. Germline loops: CDR1 MRHNA, CDR2 SNTAGT. The CDR3 consists of 11 residues.

Only a few counts were recorded for this clonotype. The rearrangement joins TRBV15 to TRBJ1-2; D may be TRBD1 (6 bases). The CDR3 is 14 amino acids. Trimming removed 8 bases from V and 1 base from J, with 14 bases in between. CDR1 and CDR2 (germline): LNHNV, YYDKDF (reference sequence). The CDR3, as DNA: TGTGCCACCCGGAGGACAGAAAGTAACTATGGCTACACCTTC. This translates into CATRRTESNYGYTF.

This clonotype was detected a few times. The V call is TRBV9, the J call TRBJ2-1; 9 bases agree with TRBD1. The CDR3 has 13 amino acids. Per the germline V gene, CDR1 is SGDLS and CDR2 is YYNGEE. Trimming took 3 bases from V and 14 from J; bases not matched to a gene: 9. The CDR3 DNA sequence: TGTGCCAGCAGCGGCTCAAGCGGGACAGGGAAGTTCTTC. Protein sequence: CASSGSSGTGKFF.

This clonotype has at least ten counts. The gene calls are TRBV10-3 and TRBJ2-2; D tentatively fits TRBD1 or TRBD2 (6 bases each). Germline assignment: CDR1 ENHRY and CDR2 SYGVKD. V lost 7 bases, J lost 0 bases, and 9 bases lay in between. The CDR3 contains 14 residues. The CDR3, as DNA: TGTGCCATCAACGGGGGCGCGAACACCGGGGAGCTGTTTTTT. As protein: CAINGGANTGELFF.

This clonotype was detected a few times. The chain combines TRBV2 with TRBJ2-3; TRBD2 is a possible D gene (6 bases). The germline V gene encodes CDR1 SNHLY and CDR2 FYNNEI. V dropped 3 bases and J dropped 3 bases, with 10 bases sitting between them. CDR3 length: 14 amino acids. CDR3 nucleotide sequence: TGTGCCAGCAGTGATATGGAGGGTACAGATACGCAGTATTTT. Protein sequence: CASSDMEGTDTQYF.

This clonotype was seen a handful of times. The chain is built from TRBV6-5 and TRBJ1-2; 7 bases fit TRBD1. The CDR3 contains 15 residues. CDR1 is MNHEY, CDR2 SVGAGI, per germline. Trimming at V came to 2 bases and at J to 8 bases, leaving 11 bases not matched to a gene. The CDR3 nucleotides read TGTGCCAGCAGTTACGTGACAGGGTCGGGAGAGGGCTACACCTTC. Amino acids: CASSYVTGSGEGYTF.

The rearrangement links TRBV19 to TRBJ1-5; TRBD1 is a possible D gene (6 bases). Germline CDR1 is LNHDA and CDR2 is SQIVND (reference sequence). The CDR3 consists of 14 residues. Trimming cost V 4 bases and J 4 bases, with 11 bases left between them. CDR3 sequence: CASSTEQGNQPQHF. The CDR3 DNA reads as TGTGCCAGTAGTACTGAACAGGGAAATCAGCCCCAGCATTTT.

The rearrangement links TRBV10-3 to TRBJ2-2, with a possible D match to TRBD1 (6 bases). With 6 bases removed from V and 1 base from J, the gap between germline ends came to 18 bases. The CDR3 has 17 amino acids. The V gene's germline CDR1 is ENHRY and CDR2 SYGVKD. DNA of the CDR3: TGTGCCATCAGGGGAACAGGGCTGGCTGGGAACACCGGGGAGCTGTTTTTT. This encodes CAIRGTGLAGNTGELFF.

This rearrangement joins TRBV6-2 or TRBV6-3 to TRBJ2-5; 10 nucleotides line up with TRBD2. The germline gives CDR1 MNHEY, CDR2 SVGEGT. V shed 5 bases, J shed 5 bases, and the junction held 11 bases outside the gene matches. The CDR3 loop spans 16 amino acids. As DNA, the CDR3 is TGTGCCAGCAGTCTCGTCCCAGCGGGGGGGAGGGAGACCCAGTACTTC. It codes for CASSLVPAGGRETQYF.

The V gene is TRBV10-1, the J gene TRBJ2-3; D possibly corresponds to TRBD2 (6 bases). The V and J ends lost 4 bases and 1 base respectively, with 12 bases between them. The CDR3 runs 15 residues. Looked up from germline, CDR1 is WNHNN and CDR2 is SYGVQD (reference sequence). The CDR3 nucleotides read TGCGCCAGCAGTGCAGCGGTAGCGGGCACAGATACGCAGTATTTT. It encodes CASSAAVAGTDTQYF.

This clonotype was detected only a few times. V and J are TRBV11-1 and TRBJ2-1; 8 positions match TRBD2. This CDR3 has 15 residues. CDR1 and CDR2 (germline): SGHAT, FQDESV (reference sequence). As DNA, the CDR3 is TGTGACCATAATTTCCTCTGCGGGACTAGCAATGAGCAGTTCTTC. As protein: CDHNFLCGTSNEQFF.

The V gene is TRBV4-1, the J gene TRBJ2-1; 8 bases agree with TRBD2. The CDR3 is made up of 16 amino acids. Germline CDR1 and CDR2: MGHRA and YSYEKL. The J segment lost 7 bases and the V segment lost 5 bases, leaving 13 bases of the junction unmatched. CDR3 bases: TGCGCCAGCAGCTCTATTAGCGGGGAAAGGTGGAATGAGCAGTTCTTC. It specifies CASSSISGERWNEQFF.

This clonotype was counted a few times. The genes are TRBV3-1 and TRBJ2-3; 10 positions match TRBD2. The CDR3 has 17 amino acids. The V segment lost 5 bases and the J segment 7 bases; nucleotides outside the gene matches: 15. Germline CDR1 reads LGHDT; CDR2 reads YNNKEL (reference sequence). The CDR3 region is CASSKQGERGGPNTQYF. The DNA of the CDR3 is TGTGCCAGCAGCAAACAGGGGGAGCGGGGGGGCCCAAATACGCAGTATTTT.

This clonotype has at least ten counts. The rearrangement uses TRBV5-1 and TRBJ1-6; D call uncertain. The germline gives CDR1 SGHRS, CDR2 YFSETQ. The germline V and J ends were trimmed by 4 bases and 7 bases, with 9 bases remaining between them. CDR3 length: 13 residues. CDR3 nucleotide sequence: TGCGCCAGCAGCCCCCTGGCCAATTCACCCCTCCACTTT. Amino acid sequence: CASSPLANSPLHF.

V is TRBV4-2 and J is TRBJ2-2; no definite D call. This CDR3 is built from 14 residues. Germline V gene lookup returns CDR1 LGHNA and CDR2 YNFKEQ. The ends were cut back, 2 bases at V and 4 bases at J, with 8 bases in the middle. The CDR3 sequence is CASSQPGPTGELFF. In nucleotides, the CDR3 is TGTGCCAGCAGCCAACCCGGACCCACCGGGGAGCTGTTTTTT.

In its sample, this clonotype was seen a few times. CDR3: CASSYYDRAVTEAFF. For the CDR3, the DNA is TGTGCCAGCAGTTATTACGACAGAGCCGTCACTGAAGCTTTCTTT. This chain links TRBV6-5 with TRBJ1-1; weak D call: TRBD1 (5 bases). This CDR3 spans 15 amino acids. CDR1 and CDR2 (germline): MNHEY, SVGAGI. V was clipped by 3 bases and J by 4 bases, with 15 bases between them.

This chain links TRBV20-1 with TRBJ1-6; 10 nucleotides match TRBD1. Germline trimming cut 4 bases from V and 9 bases from J; bases unmatched to any gene: 6. Germline V CDR1 and CDR2: DFQATT, SNEGSKA (reference sequence). CDR3 size: 14 residues. CDR3 DNA: TGCAGTGCTAAAACGACAGGGGGCTCTTCACCCCTCCACTTT. Translated, it gives CSAKTTGGSSPLHF.

The J gene is TRBJ1-1, the V gene TRBV18; TRBD1 might be the D (5 bases). The length of the CDR3 is 15 residues. Germline V CDR1 and CDR2: KGHSH, LQKENI. The germline V and J ends were trimmed by 10 bases and 6 bases, with 24 bases remaining between them. The CDR3 sequence is CATLSWGGGIPEAFF. The CDR3 DNA reads TGTGCCACCCTCTCATGGGGGGGTGGAATTCCTGAAGCTTTCTTT.

This clonotype was seen a handful of times. The J gene is TRBJ2-2, the V gene TRBV24-1; D is possibly TRBD2 (5 bases). The CDR3 has 16 residues. CDR1 and CDR2 (germline): KGHDR, SFDVKD. Trimming took 4 bases from V and 5 from J, leaving 16 bases between them. The CDR3 DNA follows: TGTGCCACCAGTGACTCAAGGGCGGACTGGACCGGGGAGCTGTTTTTT. Translating gives CATSDSRADWTGELFF.

As for this clonotype: A much larger clone differs from this one at a single base, so this may be a read error. The chain uses TRBV20-1 and TRBJ2-7, with D possibly being TRBD2 (8 bases). CDR1 is DFQATT and CDR2 is SNEGSKA in the germline V gene (reference sequence). The CDR3 covers 16 residues. The CDR3 spells CCARGPGLAGTYEQYF. The CDR3 region has the DNA TGCTGTGCTAGGGGGCCCGGGCTAGCGGGTACCTACGAGCAGTACTTC.

The J gene is TRBJ2-5, the V gene TRBV29-1, with 7 bases fitting TRBD1. In germline, CDR1 is SQVTM, CDR2 ANQGSEA. The CDR3 is made up of 14 amino acids. J was trimmed by 3 bases and V by 7 bases; bases with no gene match: 11. The chain's CDR3 is CSARDSRPKETQYF. DNA for the CDR3: TGCAGCGCCAGGGACAGTAGACCAAAAGAGACCCAGTACTTC.

The genes are TRBV27 and TRBJ2-3; D is ambiguous. V was shortened by 2 bases and J by 1 base, with 10 bases between the two germline ends. Germline V lookup: CDR1 MNHEY, CDR2 SMNVEV (reference sequence). This CDR3 spans 15 amino acids. The CDR3 is CASSLRPVGTDTQYF. CDR3 sequence (DNA): TGTGCCAGCAGTTTACGACCAGTCGGCACAGATACGCAGTATTTT.

This clonotype came up many times. The chain joins TRBV7-9 to TRBJ1-6; no reliable D call. This CDR3 comprises 16 residues. V was trimmed by 4 bases and J by 9 bases, leaving 19 bases between them. Germline loops: CDR1 SEHNR, CDR2 FQNEAQ (reference sequence). The CDR3 DNA is TGTGCCAGCAGCTCCCCCGGAGTGGGAAATCCTTCACCCCTCCACTTT. Protein product: CASSSPGVGNPSPLHF. The full variable domain, rest sourced from reference TRBV7-9 and TRBJ1-6, is DTGVSQNPRHKITKRGQNVTFRCDPISEHNRLYWYRQTLGQGPEFLTYFQNEAQLEKSRLLSDRFSAERPKGSFSTLEIQRTEQGDSAMYLCASSSPGVGNPSPLHFGNGTRLTVT.

The gene calls are TRBV10-2 and TRBJ2-2; D unclear. The CDR3 has 16 residues. The germline V and J ends were trimmed by 3 bases and 3 bases, with 14 bases remaining between them. Germline CDR1 is WSHSY and CDR2 is SAAADI. The CDR3 bases are TGCGCCAGCAGTGAATCTCGCGGTAGGCACACCGGGGAGCTGTTTTTT. Its translation is CASSESRGRHTGELFF.

This clonotype has only a few counts. V and J are TRBV15 and TRBJ1-1, with D unclear. The V end was cut by 4 bases, the J end by 1 base, with 13 bases between. Germline CDR1 is LNHNV and CDR2 is YYDKDF (reference sequence). CDR3 length: 15 residues. CDR3 coding DNA: TGTGCCACCAGCACTCCTCCTCGCGGGAACACTGAAGCTTTCTTT. Translating it yields CATSTPPRGNTEAFF.

The sample holds a few counts of this clonotype. This chain connects TRBV18 to TRBJ2-1; a weak D match, TRBD2 (6 bases). CDR3 length: 17 residues. Deletions cut 0 bases from V and 3 bases from J, with 15 bases between. Germline assignment: CDR1 KGHSH and CDR2 LQKENI. The CDR3 reads CASSPPAGSLVYNEQFF. The CDR3 DNA reads TGTGCCAGCTCACCACCGGCGGGGTCCCTAGTCTACAATGAGCAGTTCTTC.

This clonotype has more than one count but fewer than ten. The rearrangement joins TRBV6-6 to TRBJ2-5; 8 nucleotides align to TRBD2. The CDR3 covers 12 residues. Germline CDR1 and CDR2: MNHNY and SVGAGI (reference sequence). V lost 7 bases and J lost 7; bases outside the gene matches: 5. CDR3 protein: CASMPSGGTQYF. CDR3 nucleotides: TGTGCCAGCATGCCCAGCGGGGGGACCCAGTACTTC.

J is TRBJ1-2 and V is TRBV28, with D tentatively TRBD1 (5 bases). Per germline, CDR1 MDHEN and CDR2 SYDVKM. The CDR3 loop spans 12 amino acids. Trimming took off 3 bases at V and 8 bases at J, with 10 bases between the two ends. The CDR3 is CASSFRAGGYTF. In nucleotides, the CDR3 is TGTGCCAGCAGTTTCAGGGCGGGCGGCTACACCTTC.

This clonotype was found a few times. V usage is TRBV28 and J usage is TRBJ2-3; D is unclear. V gave up 7 bases and J gave up 0 bases, with 14 bases separating them. Germline V gene data show CDR1 as MDHEN and CDR2 as SYDVKM. The CDR3 spans 15 residues. This CDR3 is CASKVEEASTDTQYF. CDR3 DNA: TGTGCCAGCAAGGTGGAAGAAGCTAGCACAGATACGCAGTATTTT.

This clonotype occurred a few times. J is TRBJ2-1 and V is TRBV7-9; 7 bases are shared with TRBD2. The CDR3 consists of 16 residues. Germline V lookup: CDR1 SEHNR, CDR2 FQNEAQ (reference sequence). V dropped 5 bases and J dropped 9; count of bases not matched to a gene: 16. The CDR3 is CASSQGLVALFGEQFF. DNA of the CDR3: TGTGCCAGCAGCCAAGGACTAGTTGCCCTTTTCGGTGAGCAGTTCTTC.